The present entry profiles one TCR beta chain with its context. Its target is not known. The sample comes from a study of neurological immune-mediated disorders. The germline V gene encodes CDR1 DFQATT and CDR2 SNEGSKA (reference sequence). Between the trimmed V and J ends, which lost 5 bases and 0 bases, there was a span of 26 bases. This CDR3 is built from 19 residues. MiXCR was run by TCRdb on the 5' RACE reads, yielding one entry per CDR3 protein. The sample records more than 75,000 distinct CDR3 sequences, 9% to 12% being singletons. Study-level points and caveats: No sharing of CDR3 amino acid sequences was observed among expanded clones across subjects, suggesting private repertoires in all groups.

2 million PBMCs stored at -80 C were the source of the unsorted libraries. V is TRBV20-1 and J is TRBJ2-1; unclear D gene. The TCR originated in a man aged 35 to 55 in good health. Sequences were obtained from PBMCs. This CDR3 is CSAWAFFSDSAASYNEQFF. For the CDR3, the DNA is TGCAGTGCTTGGGCCTTTTTCTCCGACTCGGCGGCCTCCTACAATGAGCAGTTCTTC.